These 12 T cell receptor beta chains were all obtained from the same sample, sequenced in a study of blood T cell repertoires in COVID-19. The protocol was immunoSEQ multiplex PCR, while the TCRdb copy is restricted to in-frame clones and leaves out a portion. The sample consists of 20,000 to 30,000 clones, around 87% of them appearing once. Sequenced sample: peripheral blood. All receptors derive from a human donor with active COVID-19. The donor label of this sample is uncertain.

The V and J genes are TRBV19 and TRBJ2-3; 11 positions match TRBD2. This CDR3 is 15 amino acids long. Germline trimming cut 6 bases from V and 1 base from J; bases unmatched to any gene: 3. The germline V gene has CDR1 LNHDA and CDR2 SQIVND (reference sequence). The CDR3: CASRAGLAGTDTQYF. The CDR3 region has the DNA TGTGCCAGTAGGGCGGGACTAGCGGGCACAGATACGCAGTATTTT.

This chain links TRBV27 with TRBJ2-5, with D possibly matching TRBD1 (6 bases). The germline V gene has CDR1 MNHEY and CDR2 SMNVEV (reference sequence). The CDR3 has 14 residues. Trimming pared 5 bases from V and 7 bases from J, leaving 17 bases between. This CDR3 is CASSVKQGWGTQYF. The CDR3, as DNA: TGTGCCAGCAGTGTGAAACAGGGTTGGGGGACCCAGTACTTC.

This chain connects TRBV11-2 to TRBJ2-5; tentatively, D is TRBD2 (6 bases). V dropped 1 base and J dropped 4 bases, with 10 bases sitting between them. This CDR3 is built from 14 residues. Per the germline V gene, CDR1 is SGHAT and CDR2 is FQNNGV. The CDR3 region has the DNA TGTGCCAGCAGCTTAGGGGAGGTCCGAGAGACCCAGTACTTC. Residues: CASSLGEVRETQYF.

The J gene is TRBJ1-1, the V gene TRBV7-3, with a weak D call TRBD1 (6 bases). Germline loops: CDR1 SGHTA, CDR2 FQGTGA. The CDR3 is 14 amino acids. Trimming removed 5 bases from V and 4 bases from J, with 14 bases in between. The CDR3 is CASSPGDLATEAFF. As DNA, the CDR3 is TGTGCCAGCAGCCCAGGGGATTTGGCCACTGAAGCTTTCTTT.

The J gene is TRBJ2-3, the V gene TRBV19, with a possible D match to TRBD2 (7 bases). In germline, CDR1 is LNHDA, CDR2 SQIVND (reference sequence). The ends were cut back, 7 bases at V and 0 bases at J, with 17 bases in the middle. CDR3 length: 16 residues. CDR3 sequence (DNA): TGTGCCAGTACCGGGGCGGGGGCGTATAGCACAGATACGCAGTATTTT. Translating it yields CASTGAGAYSTDTQYF.

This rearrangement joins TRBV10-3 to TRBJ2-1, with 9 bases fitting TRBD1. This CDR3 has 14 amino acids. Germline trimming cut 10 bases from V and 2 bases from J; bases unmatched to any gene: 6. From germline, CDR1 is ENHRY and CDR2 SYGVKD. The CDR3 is CATTGTGPYNEQFF. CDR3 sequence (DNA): TGTGCCACGACTGGGACAGGGCCCTACAATGAGCAGTTCTTC.

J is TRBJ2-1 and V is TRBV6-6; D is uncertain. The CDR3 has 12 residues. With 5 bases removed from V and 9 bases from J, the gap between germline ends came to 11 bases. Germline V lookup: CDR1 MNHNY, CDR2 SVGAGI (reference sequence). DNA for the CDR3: TGTGCCAGCAGTCCCCTCTCGGGTGAGCAGTTCTTC. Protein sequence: CASSPLSGEQFF.

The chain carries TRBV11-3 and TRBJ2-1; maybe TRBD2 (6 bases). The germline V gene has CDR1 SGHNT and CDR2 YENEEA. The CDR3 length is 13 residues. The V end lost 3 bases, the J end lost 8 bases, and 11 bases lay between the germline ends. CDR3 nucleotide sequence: TGTGCCAGCAGCTTGGGCGGGGCTTATGAGCAGTTCTTC. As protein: CASSLGGAYEQFF.

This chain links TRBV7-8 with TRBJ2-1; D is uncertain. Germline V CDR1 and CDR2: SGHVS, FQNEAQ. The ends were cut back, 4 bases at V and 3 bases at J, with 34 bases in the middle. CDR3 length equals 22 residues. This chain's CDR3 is CASSYATPRSSFKVGNYNEQFF. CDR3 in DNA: TGTGCCAGCAGCTACGCTACCCCGCGTTCCTCATTTAAGGTGGGCAACTACAATGAGCAGTTCTTC.

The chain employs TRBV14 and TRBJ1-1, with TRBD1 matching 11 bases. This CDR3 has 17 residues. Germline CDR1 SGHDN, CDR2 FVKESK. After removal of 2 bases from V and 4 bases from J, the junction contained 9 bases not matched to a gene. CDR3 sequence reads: CASSQYTGTGGFTEAFF. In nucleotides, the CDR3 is TGTGCCAGCAGCCAATACACCGGGACAGGGGGGTTCACTGAAGCTTTCTTT.

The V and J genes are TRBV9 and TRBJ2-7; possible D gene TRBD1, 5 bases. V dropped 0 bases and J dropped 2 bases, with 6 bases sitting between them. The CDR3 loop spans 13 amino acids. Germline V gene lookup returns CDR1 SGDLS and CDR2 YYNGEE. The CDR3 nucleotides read TGTGCCAGCAGCGTAGAGGACACCTACGAGCAGTACTTC. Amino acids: CASSVEDTYEQYF.

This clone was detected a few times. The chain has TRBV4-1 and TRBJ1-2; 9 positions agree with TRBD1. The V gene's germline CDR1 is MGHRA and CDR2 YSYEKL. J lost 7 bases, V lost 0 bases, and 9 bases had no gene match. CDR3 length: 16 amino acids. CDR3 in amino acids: CASSQEATGGFGGYTF. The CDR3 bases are TGCGCCAGCAGCCAAGAAGCGACAGGGGGTTTCGGTGGCTACACCTTC.